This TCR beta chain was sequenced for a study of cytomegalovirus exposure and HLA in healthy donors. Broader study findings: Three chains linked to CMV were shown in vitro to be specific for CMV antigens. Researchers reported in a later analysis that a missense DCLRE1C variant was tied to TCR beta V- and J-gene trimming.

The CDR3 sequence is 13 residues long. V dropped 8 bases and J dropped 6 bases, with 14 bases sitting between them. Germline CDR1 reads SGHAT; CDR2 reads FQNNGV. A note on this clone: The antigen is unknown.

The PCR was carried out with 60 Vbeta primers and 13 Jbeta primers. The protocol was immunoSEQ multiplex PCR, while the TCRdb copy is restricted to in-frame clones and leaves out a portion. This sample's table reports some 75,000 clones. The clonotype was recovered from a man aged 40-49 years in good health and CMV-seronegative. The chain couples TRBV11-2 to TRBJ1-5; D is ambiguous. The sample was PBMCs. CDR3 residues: CASSEAPSQPQHF. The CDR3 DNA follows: TGTGCCAGCTCCGAAGCCCCTAGTCAGCCCCAGCATTTT.